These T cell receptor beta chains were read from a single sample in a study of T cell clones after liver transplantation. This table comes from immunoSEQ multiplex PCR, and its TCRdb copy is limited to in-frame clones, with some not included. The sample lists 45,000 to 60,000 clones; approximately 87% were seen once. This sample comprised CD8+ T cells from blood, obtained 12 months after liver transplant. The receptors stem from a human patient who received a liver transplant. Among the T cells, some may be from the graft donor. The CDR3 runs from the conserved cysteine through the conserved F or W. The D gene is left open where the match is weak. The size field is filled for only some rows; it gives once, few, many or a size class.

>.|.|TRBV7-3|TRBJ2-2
TGTGCCAGCAGCTATTCCGGCACCGGGGAGCTGTTTTTT
CASSYSGTGELFF
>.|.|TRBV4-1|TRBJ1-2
TGCGCCAGCAGCCAGATAATCTTGGCTGGCTACACCTTC
CASSQIILAGYTF
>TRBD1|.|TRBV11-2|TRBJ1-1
TGTGCCAGCAGCTTCCTCCAGGGGGTAGGGACTGAAGCTTTCTTT
CASSFLQGVGTEAFF
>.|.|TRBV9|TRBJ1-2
TGTGCCAGCAGCGTAAATTCCGGACCGCTCTATGGCTACACCTTC
CASSVNSGPLYGYTF
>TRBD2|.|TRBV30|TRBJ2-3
TGTGCCTGGAATACGGGAGGGGCAGATACGCAGTATTTT
CAWNTGGADTQYF
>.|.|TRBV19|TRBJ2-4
TGTGCCAGTAGTATGGGGTCCTGGGTAGCCAAAAACATTCAGTACTTC
CASSMGSWVAKNIQYF
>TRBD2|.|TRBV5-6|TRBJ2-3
TGTGCCAGCAGACCTTGGGGGGGTTATACAGATACGCAGTATTTT
CASRPWGGYTDTQYF
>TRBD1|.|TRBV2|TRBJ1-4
TGTGCCAGCAGGACCGGGACAGGGAGTAATGAAAAACTGTTTTTT
CASRTGTGSNEKLFF
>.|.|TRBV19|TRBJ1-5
TGTGCCAGTAGTATAGAAGGCACCGCCCCCAATCAGCCCCAGCATTTT
CASSIEGTAPNQPQHF
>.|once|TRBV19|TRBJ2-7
TGTGCCAGTACAGGGTTAAACGACGAGCAGTACTTC
CASTGLNDEQYF
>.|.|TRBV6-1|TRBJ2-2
TGTGCCAGCAGTGTGCACGGAAACACCGGGGAGCTGTTTTTT
CASSVHGNTGELFF
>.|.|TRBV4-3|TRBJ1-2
TGCGCCAGCAGCCAAGAAAGCAGTCCGGGCTATGGCTACACCTTC
CASSQESSPGYGYTF
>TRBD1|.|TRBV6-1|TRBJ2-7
TGTGCCAGCAGTGACAGGGGGTCCTACGAGCAGTACTTC
CASSDRGSYEQYF
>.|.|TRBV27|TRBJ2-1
TGTGCCAGCAGTTTGGGCGGGGTCTACAATGAGCAGTTCTTC
CASSLGGVYNEQFF
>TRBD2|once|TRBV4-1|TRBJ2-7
TGCGCCAGCAGCCAAACTAGCGGCCTAACCTACGAGCAGTACTTC
CASSQTSGLTYEQYF
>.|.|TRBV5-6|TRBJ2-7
TGTGCCAGCAGCTTGGGCAGGAACTACGAGCAGTACTTC
CASSLGRNYEQYF
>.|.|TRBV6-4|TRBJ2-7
TGTGCCAGCAGTGACTCGAATGGCCTCGAGCAGTACTTC
CASSDSNGLEQYF
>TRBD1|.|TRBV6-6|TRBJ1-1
TGTGCCAGCCGACCTAGCCCGGGACAGGAAGCTTTCTTT
CASRPSPGQEAFF
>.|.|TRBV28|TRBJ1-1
TGTGCCAGCAGTTTCCGCGGGCGGACTGAAGCTTTCTTT
CASSFRGRTEAFF
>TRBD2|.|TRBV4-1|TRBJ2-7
TGCGCCAGCAGCCAAGGGGGTAGCGGGAGGCCGGGTCACGAGCAGTACTTC
CASSQGGSGRPGHEQYF
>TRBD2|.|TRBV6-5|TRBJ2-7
TGTGCCAGCAGTTATGGGGCTAGCGGCTCCTACGAGCAGTACTTC
CASSYGASGSYEQYF
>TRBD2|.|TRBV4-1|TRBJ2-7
TGCGCCAGCAGCCAAGCGTCAGGACTAGCGGGGCACGAGCAGTACTTC
CASSQASGLAGHEQYF
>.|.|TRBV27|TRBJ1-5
TGTGCCAGCAATCCTCGGGGGAGTGGTGGCAATCAGCCCCAGCATTTT
CASNPRGSGGNQPQHF
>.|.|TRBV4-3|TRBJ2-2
TGCGCCAGCAGCCACTGGGGCAGGGGCAGGAACACCGGGGAGCTGTTTTTT
CASSHWGRGRNTGELFF
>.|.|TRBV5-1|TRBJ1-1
TGCGCCAGCAGCTTTGGGGACACTGAAGCTTTCTTT
CASSFGDTEAFF
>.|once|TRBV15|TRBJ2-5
TGTGCCACCACCGACCCAATCAGGGCCCCGGGGACCCAGTACTTC
CATTDPIRAPGTQYF
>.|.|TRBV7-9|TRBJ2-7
TGTGCCAGCAGCCAGGTAGCGGAGTCCTACGAGCAGTACTTC
CASSQVAESYEQYF
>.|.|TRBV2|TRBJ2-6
TGTGCCACCTCGACAGGCCTCACTGGGGCCAACGTCCTGACTTTC
CATSTGLTGANVLTF
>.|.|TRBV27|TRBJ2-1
TGTGCCAGCAGTCCCCTAAACAATGAGCAGTTCTTC
CASSPLNNEQFF
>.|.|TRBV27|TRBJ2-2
TGTGCCAGCAGACTACCTCAGGGGAGTTCCACCCACACGAACACCGGGGAGCTGTTTTTT
CASRLPQGSSTHTNTGELFF
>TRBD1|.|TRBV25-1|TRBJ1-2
TGTGCCAGCAGCGCCCGGGGACAGGTCCTGGGCTACACCTTC
CASSARGQVLGYTF
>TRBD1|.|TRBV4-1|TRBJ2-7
TGCGCCAGCAGCCAAGGGGTTTCAGGGGGATTCGAGCAGTACTTC
CASSQGVSGGFEQYF
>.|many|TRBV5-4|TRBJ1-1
TGTGCCAGCAGCCCATTTGACAGTAACCTAAAAGCTTTCTTT
CASSPFDSNLKAFF
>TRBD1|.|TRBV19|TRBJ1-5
TGTGCCAGTAGATGGGACAGCCCAAATCAGCCCCAGCATTTT
CASRWDSPNQPQHF
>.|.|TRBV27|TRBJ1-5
TGTGCCAGCAGTACGTCAGGGGATAGCAATCAGCCCCAGCATTTT
CASSTSGDSNQPQHF
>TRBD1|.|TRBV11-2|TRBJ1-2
TGTGCCAGCAGGGGACAGATCTATGGCTACACCTTC
CASRGQIYGYTF
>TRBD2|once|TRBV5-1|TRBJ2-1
TGCGCCAGCAGCTTGATAAGCGGGGACCCTGAGCAGTTCTTC
CASSLISGDPEQFF
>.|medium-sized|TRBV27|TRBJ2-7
TGTGCCAGCAGTTTAGGGTTCGCCTACGAGCAGTACTTC
CASSLGFAYEQYF
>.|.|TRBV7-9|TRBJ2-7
TGTGCCAGCAGCTCTAGCGACTCCTACGAGCAGTACTTC
CASSSSDSYEQYF
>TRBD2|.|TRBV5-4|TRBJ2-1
TGTGCCAGCAGCTTGGGGGCGGGAGACTACAATGAGCAGTTCTTC
CASSLGAGDYNEQFF
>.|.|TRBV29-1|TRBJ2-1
TGCAGCGCCCTCCTAGGAACTAATGAGCAGTTCTTC
CSALLGTNEQFF
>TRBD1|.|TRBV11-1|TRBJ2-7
TGTGCCAGCAGCTTAGGACAGGGGGCCTACGAGCAGTACTTC
CASSLGQGAYEQYF
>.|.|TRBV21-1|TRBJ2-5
TGTGCCAGCAGCAAATGTCGGTGCGGGCGGGAGGGCCGACAGACCCAGTACTTC
CASSKCRCGREGRQTQYF
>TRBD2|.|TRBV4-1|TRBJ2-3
TGCGCCAGCAGCCCGTTCAGCGGGACCACAGATACGCAGTATTTT
CASSPFSGTTDTQYF
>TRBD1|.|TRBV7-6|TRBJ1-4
TGTGCCAGCAGCTTAGACCCCCTGGACAGGGGAAGGGGGGAAAAACTGTTTTTT
CASSLDPLDRGRGEKLFF